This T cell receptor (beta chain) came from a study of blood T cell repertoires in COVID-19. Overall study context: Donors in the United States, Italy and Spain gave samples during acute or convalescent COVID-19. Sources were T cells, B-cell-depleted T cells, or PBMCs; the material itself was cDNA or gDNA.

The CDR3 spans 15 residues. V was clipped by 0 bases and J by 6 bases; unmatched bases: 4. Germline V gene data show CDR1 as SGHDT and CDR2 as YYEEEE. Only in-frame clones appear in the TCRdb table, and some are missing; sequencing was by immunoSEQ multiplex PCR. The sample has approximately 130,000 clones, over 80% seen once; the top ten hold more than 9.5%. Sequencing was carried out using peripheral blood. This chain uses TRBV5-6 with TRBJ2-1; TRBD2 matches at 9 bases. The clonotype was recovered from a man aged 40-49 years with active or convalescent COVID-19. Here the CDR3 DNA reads TGTGCCAGCAGCTTGGTTGGCGGGGGGGGCAATGAGCAGTTCTTC. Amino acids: CASSLVGGGGNEQFF.